The 30 T cell receptor beta chains in this list originate from one sample, sequenced in a study of blood T cell repertoires in COVID-19. Using immunoSEQ multiplex PCR, the repertoire was profiled, and TCRdb retains in-frame clones only, with some absent. The table records some 500,000 clones, around nine tenths of them present only once. Sequencing input: PBMCs or T cells enriched from blood (not recorded which). These receptors originate from a woman in her forties who had recovered from COVID-19.

This clone was recorded only once. The V call is TRBV19, the J call TRBJ1-2; 8 nucleotides line up with TRBD1. The length of the CDR3 is 12 residues. Per the germline V gene, CDR1 is LNHDA and CDR2 is SQIVND (reference sequence). The trim removed 7 bases at V and 8 bases at J, leaving 6 bases unmatched. CDR3 in DNA: TGTGCCAGTACCACAGGGGGAGGAGGCTACACCTTC. Protein: CASTTGGGGYTF. Variable domain in full (rest from reference TRBV19 and TRBJ1-2): DGGITQSPKYLFRKEGQNVTLSCEQNLNHDAMYWYRQDPGQGLRLIYYSQIVNDFQKGDIAEGYSVSREKKESFPLTVTSAQKNPTAFYLCASTTGGGGYTFGSGTRLTVV.

The chain links TRBV11-2 to TRBJ1-4; D remains unclear. This CDR3 spans 17 amino acids. Germline V CDR1 and CDR2: SGHAT, FQNNGV. Trimming removed 2 bases from V and 0 bases from J, with 13 bases in between. This chain's CDR3 is CASSLYQVPTTNEKLFF. DNA for the CDR3: TGTGCCAGCAGCTTATATCAGGTTCCCACAACTAATGAAAAACTGTTTTTT. The full variable domain, completed using reference TRBV11-2 and TRBJ1-4, is EAGVAQSPRYKIIEKRQSVAFWCNPISGHATLYWYQQILGQGPKLLIQFQNNGVVDDSQLPKDRFSAERLKGVDSTLKIQPAKLEDSAVYLCASSLYQVPTTNEKLFFGSGTQLSVL.

This clone was observed a handful of times. The chain is built from TRBV5-4 and TRBJ2-5; D perhaps matches TRBD2 (6 bases). With 0 bases removed from V and 5 bases from J, the gap between germline ends came to 20 bases. The CDR3 is 17 amino acids. In germline, CDR1 is SGHNT, CDR2 YYREEE (reference sequence). The CDR3: CASSLAAGLNTGETQYF. The CDR3 bases are TGTGCCAGCAGCTTGGCCGCGGGGCTTAACACGGGCGAGACCCAGTACTTC.

V usage is TRBV19 and J usage is TRBJ1-1, with 8 positions matching TRBD1. Per the germline V gene, CDR1 is LNHDA and CDR2 is SQIVND (reference sequence). CDR3 length equals 15 residues. With V trimmed by 6 bases and J by 2 bases, 8 bases remained unmatched. CDR3 bases: TGTGCCAGTAGGAGGGGGGACAGGCCAAACACTGAAGCTTTCTTT. Translated: CASRRGDRPNTEAFF. Complete variable domain (other parts from reference TRBV19 and TRBJ1-1): DGGITQSPKYLFRKEGQNVTLSCEQNLNHDAMYWYRQDPGQGLRLIYYSQIVNDFQKGDIAEGYSVSREKKESFPLTVTSAQKNPTAFYLCASRRGDRPNTEAFFGQGTRLTVV.

The rearrangement links TRBV7-6 to TRBJ2-7, with 10 bases lining up with TRBD2. The V gene's germline CDR1 is SGHVS and CDR2 FNYEAQ. The CDR3 runs 13 residues. J was trimmed by 6 bases and V by 5 bases; bases with no gene match: 4. In nucleotides, the CDR3 is TGTGCCAGCAGCGTTACTAGCGGGGTCGAGCAGTACTTC. It specifies CASSVTSGVEQYF.

V gene TRBV5-1 combines with J gene TRBJ2-3; D may be TRBD2 (5 bases). The germline V gene encodes CDR1 SGHRS and CDR2 YFSETQ. The CDR3 has 14 residues. V shed 4 bases and J shed 1 base, with 10 bases lying between them. The CDR3 coding sequence is TGCGCCAGCAGCAACCAGCGGCGCACAGATACGCAGTATTTT. Residues: CASSNQRRTDTQYF.

The rearrangement uses TRBV5-8 and TRBJ1-1; D not certain. The CDR3 loop spans 14 amino acids. V lost 3 bases and J 1 base, leaving 10 bases between the germline ends. The V gene's germline CDR1 is SGHTS and CDR2 YDEGEE. CDR3 bases: TGTGCCAGCAGCTGGGTTCCAGGGAACACTGAAGCTTTCTTT. It encodes CASSWVPGNTEAFF.

The V call is TRBV11-2, the J call TRBJ1-3; no definite D call. Trimming removed 0 bases at V and 3 bases at J, with 3 bases between. Germline CDR1 SGHAT, CDR2 FQNNGV. CDR3 length equals 13 residues. The DNA for the CDR3 is TGTGCCAGCAGCTTAGATCTTGGAAACACCATATATTTT. Translated, it gives CASSLDLGNTIYF.

This clone was counted a single time. The chain carries TRBV15 and TRBJ2-1, with 11 bases fitting TRBD1. Germline values: CDR1 LNHNV, CDR2 YYDKDF (reference sequence). The ends lost 1 base at V and 5 bases at J; junction bases unmatched: 10. This CDR3 has 18 amino acids. Here the CDR3 DNA reads TGTGCCACCAGCAGAGGAGACCCGGGACAGGGGGTCCACAATGAGCAGTTCTTC. Protein: CATSRGDPGQGVHNEQFF.

This chain connects TRBV29-1 to TRBJ1-1, with D hard to call. The CDR3 runs to 14 residues. Trimming removed 5 bases at V and 1 base at J, with 14 bases between. Germline V gene data show CDR1 as SQVTM and CDR2 as ANQGSEA. The DNA of the CDR3 is TGCAGCGTTCACCACAGTACAGAGAACACTGAAGCTTTCTTT. Its protein is CSVHHSTENTEAFF.

This clone was counted only a few times. The chain couples TRBV5-6 to TRBJ2-5; the D gene is possibly TRBD1 (5 bases). The V end was cut by 4 bases, the J end by 1 base, with 11 bases between. Germline V gene sequence: CDR1 SGHDT, CDR2 YYEEEE. This CDR3 comprises 14 residues. The CDR3 DNA sequence: TGTGCCAGCAGCATCTGGCAGGGCCAAGAGACCCAGTACTTC. Amino acids: CASSIWQGQETQYF. Full variable domain (missing parts from reference TRBV5-6 and TRBJ2-5): DAGVTQSPTHLIKTRGQQVTLRCSPKSGHDTVSWYQQALGQGPQFIFQYYEEEERQRGNFPDRFSGHQFPNYSSELNVNALLLGDSALYLCASSIWQGQETQYFGPGTRLLVL.

V is TRBV7-6 and J is TRBJ2-2, with TRBD1 matching over 7 bases. J gave up 3 bases and V 5 bases, and 9 bases lay outside the gene matches. Germline assignment: CDR1 SGHVS and CDR2 FNYEAQ. The CDR3 loop spans 16 amino acids. The CDR3 protein is CASSHGQALYTGELFF. In nucleotides, the CDR3 is TGTGCCAGCAGCCACGGACAGGCCCTGTACACCGGGGAGCTGTTTTTT.

As concerns this clone: Other DNA sequences in this specimen translate into the identical CDR3. This rearrangement joins TRBV11-3 to TRBJ1-1; TRBD1 is a possible D gene (5 bases). Trimming took off 0 bases at V and 3 bases at J, with 8 bases between the two ends. The CDR3 sequence is 14 residues long. CDR1 is SGHNT and CDR2 is YENEEA in the germline V gene. CDR3 sequence: CASSLEGGDTEAFF. The CDR3 nucleotides read TGTGCCAGCAGCTTAGAGGGGGGAGACACTGAAGCTTTCTTT.

Relative to its sample, this clone is medium-sized. The chain uses TRBV4-3 and TRBJ2-7; no firm D call. The CDR3 loop spans 15 amino acids. V gave up 0 bases and J gave up 3 bases, with 12 bases separating them. The germline V gene has CDR1 LGHNA and CDR2 YSLEER. CDR3 in DNA: TGCGCCAGCAGCCAAGATTCTTCCCTAAACTACGAGCAGTACTTC. It translates to CASSQDSSLNYEQYF.

The chain combines TRBV4-3 with TRBJ1-1; no reliable D call. The CDR3 consists of 14 residues. Trimming stripped 0 bases from V and 5 bases from J, with 10 bases between. Germline CDR1 and CDR2: LGHNA and YSLEER. The CDR3 sequence: CASSQERGWTEAFF. In DNA, the CDR3 is TGCGCCAGCAGCCAAGAGCGGGGTTGGACTGAAGCTTTCTTT.

This chain links TRBV5-1 with TRBJ1-4, with D perhaps TRBD1 (5 bases). CDR3 length equals 16 residues. V lost 0 bases and J lost 3, with 12 bases in between. Germline CDR1 reads SGHRS; CDR2 reads YFSETQ. The CDR3 reads CASSLGSRVANEKLFF. The CDR3 nucleotides are TGCGCCAGCAGCTTGGGGTCCAGGGTGGCTAATGAAAAACTGTTTTTT.

DNA of the CDR3: TGCGCCAGCAGACGGAACACGGGGGACACTGAAGCTTTCTTT. Its protein product is CASRRNTGDTEAFF. The chain recombines TRBV10-1 with TRBJ1-1, with a weak D call TRBD1 (5 bases). This CDR3 spans 14 amino acids. V lost 6 bases and J 3 bases, leaving 14 bases between the germline ends. Germline lookup yields CDR1 WNHNN and CDR2 SYGVQD (reference sequence).

The genes are TRBV20-1 and TRBJ1-5; D is unclear. Germline loops: CDR1 DFQATT, CDR2 SNEGSKA (reference sequence). There are 14 residues in the CDR3. The ends were cut back, 3 bases at V and 1 base at J, with 10 bases in the middle. The CDR3 protein is CSASSHSSNQPQHF. As DNA, the CDR3 is TGCAGTGCTAGTTCCCATTCAAGCAATCAGCCCCAGCATTTT.

The gene calls are TRBV5-8 and TRBJ2-2; D may be TRBD2 (6 bases). Between the trimmed V and J ends, which lost 3 bases and 2 bases, there was a span of 11 bases. The CDR3 runs to 15 residues. The germline CDR1 and CDR2 sequences are SGHTS and YDEGEE. The CDR3: CASSSSGYNTGELFF. The CDR3 coding sequence is TGTGCCAGCAGCTCCAGCGGGTATAACACCGGGGAGCTGTTTTTT. Full variable domain (remainder filled in from reference TRBV5-8 and TRBJ2-2): EAGVTQSPTHLIKTRGQQATLRCSPISGHTSVYWYQQALGLGLQFLLWYDEGEERNRGNFPPRFSGRQFPNYSSELNVNALELEDSALYLCASSSSGYNTGELFFGEGSRLTVL.

This clone was counted only a few times. Other DNA sequences of this sample code for an identical CDR3. This chain uses TRBV9 with TRBJ2-1; D may be TRBD2 (6 bases). V lost 3 bases and J 7 bases, leaving 14 bases between the germline ends. The CDR3 consists of 14 residues. Germline V lookup: CDR1 SGDLS, CDR2 YYNGEE. The CDR3 spells CASSALGGRNEQFF. CDR3 nucleotides: TGTGCCAGCAGCGCCCTGGGGGGACGAAATGAGCAGTTCTTC.

This chain connects TRBV10-1 to TRBJ2-7; TRBD2 matches at 10 bases. Germline V gene data show CDR1 as WNHNN and CDR2 as SYGVQD (reference sequence). The CDR3 loop spans 14 amino acids. The DNA of the CDR3 is TGCCCCACCAGACGACTAGCGGGTCCCCACGAGCAGTACTTC. Its translation is CPTRRLAGPHEQYF.

The chain uses TRBV6-2 or TRBV6-3 and TRBJ2-1; a possible D gene is TRBD1 (6 bases). This CDR3 is 17 amino acids long. The germline gives CDR1 MNHEY, CDR2 SVGEGT. Trimming pared 6 bases from V and 0 bases from J, leaving 18 bases between. For the CDR3, the DNA is TGTGCCAGCAGCCTCTGGGACACAGCGAGCTCCTACAATGAGCAGTTCTTC. It translates to CASSLWDTASSYNEQFF.

The chain links TRBV11-2 to TRBJ1-1; TRBD1 agrees at 7 bases. J was trimmed by 0 bases and V by 5 bases; bases with no gene match: 6. The CDR3 covers 15 residues. CDR1 and CDR2 from the germline V gene are SGHAT and FQNNGV. CDR3 nucleotide sequence: TGTGCCAGCAGCCTGGGGACAGTTATGAACACTGAAGCTTTCTTT. Encoded protein: CASSLGTVMNTEAFF.

The J gene is TRBJ1-2, the V gene TRBV24-1, with a tentative D call TRBD1 (6 bases). Trimming removed 4 bases from V and 3 bases from J, with 17 bases in between. This CDR3 has 16 residues. Germline CDR1 and CDR2: KGHDR and SFDVKD. The CDR3 spells CATSDSVRGAHYGYTF. For the CDR3, the DNA is TGTGCCACCAGTGACTCCGTCCGGGGGGCTCACTATGGCTACACCTTC.

This clone occurred once. V gene TRBV9 combines with J gene TRBJ2-3; 9 bases match TRBD1. CDR1 SGDLS and CDR2 YYNGEE come from the germline V gene. CDR3 length: 15 amino acids. With 2 bases clipped from V and 0 bases from J, the junction kept 1 base outside the gene matches. CDR3 amino acids: CASSVGQGSTDTQYF. CDR3 nucleotide sequence: TGTGCCAGCAGCGTCGGACAGGGGAGCACAGATACGCAGTATTTT.

This clone has only one observation. The CDR3 loop reads CASKGQYSYEQYF. CDR3 bases: TGTGCCAGCAAGGGACAGTACTCCTACGAGCAGTACTTC. The chain joins TRBV6-5 to TRBJ2-7; 7 bases align to TRBD1. The CDR3 totals 13 residues. V dropped 7 bases and J dropped 0; count of bases not matched to a gene: 3. Germline V gene data show CDR1 as MNHEY and CDR2 as SVGAGI.

This chain links TRBV5-1 with TRBJ2-1; 13 positions match TRBD2. Germline V gene lookup returns CDR1 SGHRS and CDR2 YFSETQ. The CDR3 runs 18 residues. V shed 3 bases, J shed 0 bases, and the junction held 6 bases outside the gene matches. CDR3 coding DNA: TGCGCCAGCAGCTATCCGGGGACTAGCGGGGACTCCTACAATGAGCAGTTCTTC. The encoded protein is CASSYPGTSGDSYNEQFF.

The rearrangement links TRBV10-1 to TRBJ2-5, with D unresolved. The CDR3 is 16 amino acids. CDR1 WNHNN and CDR2 SYGVQD come from the germline V gene (reference sequence). Deletions cut 0 bases from V and 2 bases from J, with 13 bases between. For the CDR3, the DNA is TGCGCCAGCAGTGAGTCGATGGGCACCTCGCAAGAGACCCAGTACTTC. Its protein product is CASSESMGTSQETQYF.

This chain connects TRBV27 to TRBJ2-7; TRBD2 agrees at 7 bases. V was clipped by 6 bases and J by 1 base; unmatched bases: 9. CDR1 and CDR2 from the germline V gene are MNHEY and SMNVEV (reference sequence). The CDR3 totals 15 residues. The CDR3 reads CASRDLTGGSYEQYF. The DNA for the CDR3 is TGTGCCAGCAGGGACTTAACCGGGGGGTCCTACGAGCAGTACTTC.

This chain joins TRBV23-1 and TRBJ1-5, with TRBD1 as a possible D gene (6 bases). TRBV23-1 is recorded as an ORF, its role being uncertain. This CDR3 has 17 amino acids. Between the trimmed V and J ends, which lost 1 base and 0 bases, there was a span of 13 bases. The CDR3, as DNA: TGCGCCAGCAGTCAATTGAAGAACAGGGTTAGCAATCAGCCCCAGCATTTT. Its translation is CASSQLKNRVSNQPQHF.